The present TCR beta chain was sequenced within a study of T cell responses to AZD1222 COVID-19 vaccine. This clone is a singleton in its sample. Germline V gene sequence: CDR1 GTSNPN, CDR2 SVGIG (reference sequence). The CDR3 loop spans 13 amino acids. The V end was cut by 7 bases, the J end by 4 bases, with 16 bases between. Assay: immunoSEQ multiplex PCR; the TCRdb copy retains only in-frame clones and omits some. The sample holds about 140,000 clones; 85% to 90% are singletons and the top ten take 3% to 4.5%. V gene TRBV30 combines with J gene TRBJ1-2; D gene unclear. Source: peripheral blood, taken on day 0 of AZD1222 vaccination. The sequence came from an adult in good health. CDR3 in amino acids: CALAGSRGYGYTF. The DNA for the CDR3 is TGTGCCTTAGCCGGGTCTCGGGGCTATGGCTACACCTTC.